This TCR beta chain stems from a study of siplizumab effects on memory and regulatory T cells (dated by TCRdb to 2018 to 2020). The study in broad terms: The study looked at the effect of siplizumab, an anti-CD2 antibody, on alloreactive T-cell subsets in allogeneic mixed lymphocyte reactions made from human PBMCs.

In addition, sequencing in three donor pairs included unstimulated CD8+ effector memory subsets alongside CD4+ naive, CD8+ naive, CD8+ TEMRA and CD4+ memory subsets. TCRbeta CDR3 sequencing was performed on sorted unstimulated T cells and on proliferating T cells recovered from mixed lymphocyte reactions. Fresh whole blood from under 13 HLA-typed healthy donors was used as the source from which PBMCs were isolated. Findings and caveats that apply to the study as a whole: Because sequences below about 10^-5 frequency were poorly captured, only a minor fraction of alloreactive clones could be mapped to unstimulated subsets. Among mappable alloreactive CD4+ clones, the Treg-derived fraction averaged around 63% with siplizumab versus approximately 27% in control reactions. Roughly 80-97% of proliferating CD4+ or CD8+ clones could not be assigned a naive or memory phenotype. Unstimulated naive T cells appeared more diverse than memory T cells, and naive cells seemed to contribute substantially to the alloresponse. Siplizumab significantly reduced the cumulative frequency of alloreactive sequences traceable to unstimulated CD4+ memory T cells. Whether proliferating Tregs from siplizumab cultures actually had suppressive function was not functionally confirmed.

For this clone: The antigen it binds to is not known. Base quality data are lacking; no much larger clone is found one base away.

The receptor library was made with the immunoSEQ multiplex PCR assay. The deep sequencing platform assayed around 95,000 TCR templates per sample. Genomic DNA extracted from sorted T cells was used for TCRbeta CDR3 sequencing. The study's own analysis went as follows. The R programming language was used for the clonal analysis of the TCRbeta CDR3 data. Comparing unstimulated samples against CFSE-low samples taken after the reaction was how alloreactive CD4+ and CD8+ clones were defined. Alloreactive CD4+ clones were assigned to regulatory or non-regulatory origin by matching sequences to sorted unstimulated Treg and non-Treg repertoires. What TCRdb holds here is the immuneACCESS table cut down to in-frame rearrangements. Part of the clones is not present; checked against another copy, under half of the missing clones reflect an unresolved V gene, and the others are unexplained. That table gives V, J and clone size, and the DNA gave D and trimming. The sample contains around 2,700 clones, over 60% of them found a single time. Of the sample, about 56% is held by the ten largest clones.

The germline V gene encodes CDR1 SEHNR and CDR2 FQNEAQ (reference sequence). The CDR3, cysteine through phenylalanine, is 14 amino acids long. CDR3 DNA only is kept here, 42 bases in frame from base 1. The TCR sequence derives from a human donor in good health. This chain joins TRBV7-9 to TRBJ2-5, and TRBD1 may be the D gene, going by 6 matching bases. The tail of the sequence fits TRBJ2-7 better, so the J call may be wrong. The sequencing input was TEMRA CD8+ T cells sorted from blood. The cell subset or site label on this specimen signifies: unstimulated CD8+ CD45RA+ effector memory T cells. The CDR3 amino acid sequence is: CASSGQHEAYEQYF. The nucleotide sequence is TGTGCCAGCAGCGGACAGCACGAAGCCTACGAGCAGTACTTC.